Each of the 28 T cell receptor beta chains below was sequenced from the same sample in a study of blood T cell repertoires in COVID-19. The assay was immunoSEQ multiplex PCR, and TCRdb's table has in-frame clones only and misses some. The sample includes around 210,000 clones, roughly 85% of them seen just once. Sequenced material: peripheral blood. All receptors come from a man in his fifties with COVID-19, enrolled during active disease.

This clone was counted between two and nine times. V usage is TRBV9 and J usage is TRBJ2-2; D call uncertain. CDR1 is SGDLS and CDR2 is YYNGEE in the germline V gene. The germline V and J ends were trimmed by 3 bases and 0 bases, with 12 bases remaining between them. CDR3 length equals 16 residues. The CDR3 here is CASSARRVANTGELFF. The CDR3 DNA reads as TGTGCCAGCAGCGCCCGACGGGTTGCGAACACCGGGGAGCTGTTTTTT.

This rearrangement joins TRBV30 to TRBJ1-5; D might be TRBD1 (5 bases). Germline V gene data show CDR1 as GTSNPN and CDR2 as SVGIG (reference sequence). This CDR3 is built from 13 residues. Trimming cost V 2 bases and J 4 bases, with 9 bases left between them. The CDR3 DNA follows: TGTGCCTGGAGTCGCGCAGGGAATCAGCCCCAGCATTTT. The encoded protein is CAWSRAGNQPQHF. The full variable domain, its missing parts supplied by reference TRBV30 and TRBJ1-5, is SQTIHQWPATLVQPVGSPLSLECTVEGTSNPNLYWYRQAAGRGLQLLFYSVGIGQISSEVPQNLSASRPQDRQFILSSKKLLLSDSGFYLCAWSRAGNQPQHFGDGTRLSIL.

This chain joins TRBV6-5 and TRBJ2-7; 7 bases map to TRBD1. V shed 5 bases, J shed 6 bases, and the junction held 10 bases outside the gene matches. CDR3 length equals 14 residues. Germline V lookup: CDR1 MNHEY, CDR2 SVGAGI. The chain's CDR3 is CASSQKQGFGEQYF. The CDR3 nucleotides read TGTGCCAGCAGTCAAAAACAGGGGTTCGGCGAGCAGTACTTC.

V gene TRBV28 combines with J gene TRBJ2-7; D is ambiguous. Per germline, CDR1 MDHEN and CDR2 SYDVKM. CDR3 length: 13 residues. V lost 3 bases, J lost 6 bases, and 12 bases lay in between. The CDR3 spells CASSLARFLEQYF. CDR3 in DNA: TGTGCCAGCAGTTTGGCCCGATTCCTCGAGCAGTACTTC.

The V and J genes are TRBV24-1 and TRBJ2-5, with 9 bases lining up with TRBD1. V was pared by 0 bases and J by 4 bases, with 2 bases of the junction left unmatched. This CDR3 is built from 15 residues. Germline-derived CDR1 and CDR2 are KGHDR and SFDVKD. CDR3 DNA: TGTGCCACCAGTGATTTGGCGACAGGGGGAGAGACCCAGTACTTC. Its translation: CATSDLATGGETQYF.

The chain has TRBV6-5 and TRBJ1-6; D uncertain. CDR3 length: 15 amino acids. With 0 bases removed from V and 6 bases from J, the gap between germline ends came to 9 bases. Germline values: CDR1 MNHEY, CDR2 SVGAGI. The chain's CDR3 is CASSYSYGVNSPLHF. The CDR3, as DNA: TGTGCCAGCAGTTACTCTTACGGGGTTAATTCACCCCTCCACTTT.

The genes are TRBV5-4 and TRBJ2-1; 14 bases are shared with TRBD2. Germline CDR1 reads SGHNT; CDR2 reads YYREEE (reference sequence). CDR3 length: 16 residues. V shed 4 bases and J 6 bases; nucleotides not matched to a gene: 6. In DNA form, the CDR3 reads TGTGCCAGCAGCCGATGGACTAGCGGGGGGCTCAATGAGCAGTTCTTC. Amino acid sequence: CASSRWTSGGLNEQFF.

This chain joins TRBV19 and TRBJ2-7; 9 positions match TRBD1. Germline V gives CDR1 LNHDA, CDR2 SQIVND (reference sequence). The CDR3 runs to 14 residues. Trimming removed 6 bases from V and 6 bases from J; junction bases left unmatched: 9. The CDR3 sequence is CASSAFTGGTEQYF. DNA of the CDR3: TGTGCCAGTAGCGCATTTACAGGGGGCACCGAGCAGTACTTC.

This rearrangement joins TRBV5-1 to TRBJ2-5, with a weak D call TRBD2 (5 bases). Germline assignment: CDR1 SGHRS and CDR2 YFSETQ. With 1 base removed from V and 5 bases from J, the gap between germline ends came to 24 bases. This CDR3 spans 18 amino acids. CDR3 loop: CASSLTAFLPSGEETQYF. The CDR3 DNA follows: TGCGCCAGCAGCTTGACCGCCTTTCTACCGAGTGGGGAGGAGACCCAGTACTTC.

The rearrangement links TRBV5-6 to TRBJ2-1, with TRBD2 as a possible D gene (5 bases). Trimming removed 1 base at V and 8 bases at J, with 10 bases between. In germline, CDR1 is SGHDT, CDR2 YYEEEE. This CDR3 has 13 residues. CDR3 residues: CASSLPGNDEQFF. Written as DNA, the CDR3 is TGTGCCAGCAGCTTGCCCGGGAATGATGAGCAGTTCTTC.

The table lists this clone with a count of one. This chain uses TRBV28 with TRBJ2-7, with D tentatively TRBD2 (6 bases). Trimming took 6 bases from V and 0 from J, leaving 18 bases between them. Germline assignment: CDR1 MDHEN and CDR2 SYDVKM. CDR3 length: 16 amino acids. Here the CDR3 reads CASSRPLGGLSYEQYF. Written as DNA, the CDR3 is TGTGCCAGCAGCCGACCCTTGGGGGGACTCTCCTACGAGCAGTACTTC.

The chain employs TRBV30 and TRBJ1-6; TRBD1 might be the D (5 bases). V lost 3 bases and J lost 5, with 11 bases in between. This CDR3 is built from 14 residues. Germline-derived CDR1 and CDR2 are GTSNPN and SVGIG (reference sequence). The CDR3 region has the DNA TGTGCCTGGAGATACGGACATAATAATTCACCCCTCCACTTT. Its protein product is CAWRYGHNNSPLHF.

This clone was observed a single time. The rearrangement links TRBV29-1 to TRBJ1-2; 7 bases align to TRBD1. This CDR3 is 12 amino acids long. Germline V gene lookup returns CDR1 SQVTM and CDR2 ANQGSEA. Trimming at V came to 7 bases and at J to 7 bases, leaving 9 bases not matched to a gene. The DNA for the CDR3 is TGCAGCGCCCGACAGGGTAAGGGTGGCTACACCTTC. Translated, it gives CSARQGKGGYTF. Complete variable domain (other parts from reference TRBV29-1 and TRBJ1-2): SAVISQKPSRDICQRGTSLTIQCQVDSQVTMMFWYRQQPGQSLTLIATANQGSEATYESGFVIDKFPISRPNLTFSTLTVSNMSPEDSSIYLCSARQGKGGYTFGSGTRLTVV.

V gene TRBV6-5 combines with J gene TRBJ1-3; D is perhaps TRBD1 (6 bases). V was pared by 0 bases and J by 4 bases, with 10 bases between. The germline gives CDR1 MNHEY, CDR2 SVGAGI. The CDR3 consists of 15 residues. CDR3: CASSYSGRGGNTIYF. CDR3 DNA sequence: TGTGCCAGCAGTTACTCAGGCAGGGGAGGAAACACCATATATTTT.

V gene TRBV18 combines with J gene TRBJ1-5, with D tentatively TRBD1 (6 bases). The CDR3 has 15 amino acids. Germline V lookup: CDR1 KGHSH, CDR2 LQKENI. V was cut by 2 bases and J by 2 bases, with 10 bases left in between. Here the CDR3 DNA reads TGTGCCAGCTCACCAACCTCAGGGGGCAATCAGCCCCAGCATTTT. This translates into CASSPTSGGNQPQHF.

The gene calls are TRBV29-1 and TRBJ1-2, with TRBD1 matching 8 bases. This CDR3 contains 12 residues. Germline V gene lookup returns CDR1 SQVTM and CDR2 ANQGSEA. J gave up 8 bases and V 8 bases, and 10 bases lay outside the gene matches. This CDR3 reads CSTPTGGQGYTF. The CDR3 DNA reads as TGCAGCACCCCCACAGGGGGACAAGGCTACACCTTC.

The genes are TRBV27 and TRBJ1-2; D ambiguous. This CDR3 comprises 13 residues. CDR1 is MNHEY and CDR2 is SMNVEV in the germline V gene (reference sequence). Trimming took 8 bases from V and 5 from J, leaving 15 bases between them. The CDR3 protein is CASRPYAGYGYTF. Here the CDR3 DNA reads TGTGCCAGCCGTCCCTATGCGGGGTATGGCTACACCTTC.

This clone was detected only a few times. The chain recombines TRBV6-2 or TRBV6-3 with TRBJ2-7; 10 nucleotides line up with TRBD1. The CDR3 is 15 amino acids. Trimming cost V 2 bases and J 2 bases; bases outside gene matches: 3. Germline CDR1 and CDR2: MNHEY and SVGEGT. The CDR3 bases are TGTGCCAGCAGTTACGGGACAGGGGTTACCTACGAGCAGTACTTC. Its translation: CASSYGTGVTYEQYF.

V usage is TRBV5-1 and J usage is TRBJ1-1; 10 positions match TRBD1. The J segment lost 1 base and the V segment lost 3 bases, leaving 3 bases of the junction unmatched. From germline, CDR1 is SGHRS and CDR2 YFSETQ. The length of the CDR3 is 15 residues. Here the CDR3 DNA reads TGCGCCAGCAGCTGGACAGGGGGGACGAACACTGAAGCTTTCTTT. Amino acid sequence: CASSWTGGTNTEAFF.

The genes are TRBV7-3 and TRBJ2-3; D unclear. Germline lookup yields CDR1 SGHTA and CDR2 FQGTGA. Trimming removed 3 bases from V and 3 bases from J, with 10 bases in between. The CDR3 contains 14 residues. The DNA for the CDR3 is TGTGCCAGCAGCTTCGGCGGATTGACAGATACGCAGTATTTT. Translating it yields CASSFGGLTDTQYF.

The chain links TRBV4-1 to TRBJ1-6, with TRBD1 identical over 7 bases. With 1 base clipped from V and 5 bases from J, the junction kept 2 bases outside the gene matches. Germline assignment: CDR1 MGHRA and CDR2 YSYEKL. This CDR3 has 15 residues. The CDR3 spells CASSQGGQNNSPLHF. In DNA form, the CDR3 reads TGCGCCAGCAGCCAAGGGGGACAGAATAATTCACCCCTCCACTTT.

This chain connects TRBV5-1 to TRBJ2-7; no definite D call. V dropped 0 bases and J dropped 3 bases, with 13 bases sitting between them. Germline values: CDR1 SGHRS, CDR2 YFSETQ. CDR3 length: 15 residues. CDR3 DNA: TGCGCCAGCAGCTTGGAGTCCCGCTCGGGCTACGAGCAGTACTTC. It yields the protein CASSLESRSGYEQYF.

The chain couples TRBV5-8 to TRBJ1-3; D uncertain. V was cut by 4 bases and J by 4 bases, with 6 bases left in between. The CDR3 is 12 amino acids. CDR1 and CDR2 (germline): SGHTS, YDEGEE. Written as DNA, the CDR3 is TGTGCCAGCAGCCTTGCGGGAAACACCATATATTTT. It specifies CASSLAGNTIYF.

This clone occurred a few times. The chain is built from TRBV12-3 or TRBV12-4 and TRBJ2-5; no definite D call. V was shortened by 3 bases and J by 5 bases, with 7 bases between the two germline ends. The CDR3 contains 12 residues. The CDR3 DNA follows: TGTGCCAGCAGTTTGACAAGGGAGACCCAGTACTTC. Its protein is CASSLTRETQYF.

The chain carries TRBV4-1 and TRBJ1-4, with TRBD1 as a possible D gene (6 bases). The ends were cut back, 2 bases at V and 6 bases at J, with 22 bases in the middle. Germline lookup yields CDR1 MGHRA and CDR2 YSYEKL. The length of the CDR3 is 18 residues. The DNA of the CDR3 is TGCGCCAGCAGCCAAATAATAGCACTCGCTGGACAGCATGAAAAACTGTTTTTT. Its protein product is CASSQIIALAGQHEKLFF.

About this clone: This may come from a read error, since a much larger clone is one base off. Other nucleotide sequences from this sample produce the same CDR3. The chain recombines TRBV3-1 (or the pseudogene TRBV3-2) with TRBJ2-7; no reliable D call. Germline-derived CDR1 and CDR2 are LGHDT and YNNKEL (reference sequence). Trimming removed 1 base at V and 6 bases at J, with 4 bases between. The CDR3 consists of 11 residues. This CDR3 is CASSQAGEQYF. The CDR3 DNA reads as TGTGCCAGCAGCCAAGCGGGCGAGCAGTACTTC.

This rearrangement joins TRBV2 to TRBJ2-7; D ambiguous. Germline V gene data show CDR1 as SNHLY and CDR2 as FYNNEI. The V end lost 2 bases, the J end lost 3 bases, and 14 bases lay between the germline ends. This CDR3 is 15 amino acids long. CDR3 amino acids: CASSELGHRVYEQYF. The CDR3 nucleotides are TGTGCCAGCAGTGAACTTGGTCATCGGGTCTACGAGCAGTACTTC.

V is TRBV29-1 and J is TRBJ2-2; tentative D call: TRBD1 (6 bases). Trimming pared 8 bases from V and 0 bases from J, leaving 13 bases between. The CDR3 has 14 amino acids. In germline, CDR1 is SQVTM, CDR2 ANQGSEA. CDR3 sequence reads: CSSMDSANTGELFF. In DNA, the CDR3 is TGCAGCTCAATGGACAGCGCGAACACCGGGGAGCTGTTTTTT.